This T cell receptor beta chain was captured in a study of blood T cell repertoires in COVID-19. Study information: T cells, B-cell-depleted T cells, or PBMCs provided the cDNA or gDNA that served as material.

The CDR3 totals 16 residues. Losses at the gene ends were 10 bases for V and 5 bases for J; bases not matched to a gene: 14. Germline V CDR1 and CDR2: MDHEN, SYDVKM. The data were produced by immunoSEQ multiplex PCR, yet TCRdb's version contains in-frame clones alone and is incomplete. The sample shows a few hundred thousand clones, around 87% of them seen only once. The rearrangement joins TRBV28 to TRBJ2-1, with 10 bases identical to TRBD1. The sequence was collected from a man aged 50-59 years with active or convalescent COVID-19. The sequenced sample was peripheral blood. The CDR3 DNA reads as TGTGCCACCGCCCAGCCGGGACAGGGGTTTAACAATGAGCAGTTCTTC. It specifies CATAQPGQGFNNEQFF.